Presented here are 9 T cell receptor beta chains from one specimen sequenced in a study of blood T cell repertoires in COVID-19. Clones were read by immunoSEQ multiplex PCR, and TCRdb kept only the in-frame ones, dropping some. The repertoire has more than 200,000 clones, 88% of them found once; the top ten carry roughly 0.69%. The sequencing input was peripheral blood. These receptors were collected from a man aged 40-49 years with acute or convalescent COVID-19.

The rearrangement links TRBV25-1 to TRBJ2-7; TRBD2 is a possible D gene (6 bases). Germline CDR1 is MGHDK and CDR2 is SYGVNS. V lost 3 bases, J lost 0 bases, and 9 bases lay in between. The CDR3 is 14 residues long. CDR3 in amino acids: CASSDWGDSYEQYF. As DNA, the CDR3 is TGTGCCAGCAGTGACTGGGGGGACTCCTACGAGCAGTACTTC.

The chain joins TRBV2 to TRBJ2-7, with D tentatively TRBD1 (5 bases). CDR3 length: 12 amino acids. Germline loops: CDR1 SNHLY, CDR2 FYNNEI. Trimming shortened V by 6 bases and J by 9 bases, and 15 bases separated the two germline ends. In DNA form, the CDR3 reads TGTGCCAGCAGAGTGACAGACTGGTGGCAGTACTTC. This codes for CASRVTDWWQYF.

The V gene is TRBV7-6, the J gene TRBJ2-7; 7 nucleotides agree with TRBD2. The CDR3 covers 17 residues. Germline CDR1 SGHVS, CDR2 FNYEAQ. Trimming at V came to 2 bases and at J to 0 bases, leaving 10 bases not matched to a gene. The DNA for the CDR3 is TGTGCCAGCAGCTTATTCTCTGGGAGGGGTACCTCCTACGAGCAGTACTTC. Protein product: CASSLFSGRGTSYEQYF.

This clone was recorded once. This chain links TRBV6-5 with TRBJ2-7; TRBD2 aligns across 11 bases. The V segment lost 2 bases and the J segment 0 bases; nucleotides outside the gene matches: 3. The CDR3 extends over 16 amino acids. From germline, CDR1 is MNHEY and CDR2 SVGAGI. The chain's CDR3 is CASSYTTSGSSYEQYF. Written as DNA, the CDR3 is TGTGCCAGCAGTTACACAACTAGCGGGAGCTCCTACGAGCAGTACTTC.

This chain connects TRBV6-4 to TRBJ1-6, with 10 bases matching TRBD1. This CDR3 spans 15 amino acids. After removal of 2 bases from V and 10 bases from J, the junction contained 5 bases not matched to a gene. The germline gives CDR1 MRHNA, CDR2 SNTAGT. CDR3 DNA sequence: TGTGCCAGCAGTGACCTCGGACAGGGGGAATCACCCCTCCACTTT. Translating it yields CASSDLGQGESPLHF.

This clone has a single count. J is TRBJ2-3 and V is TRBV18, with 7 positions matching TRBD2. Unmatched junction bases numbered 13, after V lost 3 bases and J lost 4 bases. Germline V gene sequence: CDR1 KGHSH, CDR2 LQKENI. CDR3 length: 17 amino acids. The CDR3 region has the DNA TGTGCCAGCTCACCCTCGGCGCCCGGCCTAGCGGCAGATACGCAGTATTTT. It yields the protein CASSPSAPGLAADTQYF.

This clone was observed a handful of times. This sequence joins TRBV28 and TRBJ2-1; no reliable D call. V was shortened by 10 bases and J by 9 bases, with 22 bases between the two germline ends. CDR1 and CDR2 (germline): MDHEN, SYDVKM. The CDR3 length is 14 residues. CDR3 coding DNA: TGTGCCACTAGTCGCCCCGCAATAGGCATTGAGCAGTTCTTC. As protein: CATSRPAIGIEQFF.

The rearrangement joins TRBV19 to TRBJ1-2; the D gene is possibly TRBD1 (6 bases). V was pared by 7 bases and J by 5 bases, with 17 bases between. CDR3 size: 14 residues. The V gene's germline CDR1 is LNHDA and CDR2 SQIVND (reference sequence). CDR3 amino acids: CASIAPRGYYGYTF. As DNA, the CDR3 is TGTGCCAGTATAGCCCCCAGGGGTTATTATGGCTACACCTTC.

CDR3 nucleotides: TGTGCCGGGGCCAGGGGCGAGACCGGGGAGCTGTTTTTT. Encoded protein: CAGARGETGELFF. The chain has TRBV2 and TRBJ2-2; D is perhaps TRBD1 (6 bases). CDR1 and CDR2 from the germline V gene are SNHLY and FYNNEI. Trimming removed 11 bases from V and 5 bases from J, with 15 bases in between. The CDR3 is made up of 13 amino acids.